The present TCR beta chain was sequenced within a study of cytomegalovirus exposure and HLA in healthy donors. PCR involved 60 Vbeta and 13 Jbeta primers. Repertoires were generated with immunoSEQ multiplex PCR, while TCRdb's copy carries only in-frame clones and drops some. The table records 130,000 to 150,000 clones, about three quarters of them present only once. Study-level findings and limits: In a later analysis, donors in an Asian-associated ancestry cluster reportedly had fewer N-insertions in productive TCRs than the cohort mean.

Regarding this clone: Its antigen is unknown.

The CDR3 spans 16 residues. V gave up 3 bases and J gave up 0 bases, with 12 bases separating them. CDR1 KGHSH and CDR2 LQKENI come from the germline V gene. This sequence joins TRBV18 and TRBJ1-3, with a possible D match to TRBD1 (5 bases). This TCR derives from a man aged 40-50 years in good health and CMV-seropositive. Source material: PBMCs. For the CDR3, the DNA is TGTGCCAGCTCACCGTCGACAGAAACCTCTGGAAACACCATATATTTT. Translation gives CASSPSTETSGNTIYF.